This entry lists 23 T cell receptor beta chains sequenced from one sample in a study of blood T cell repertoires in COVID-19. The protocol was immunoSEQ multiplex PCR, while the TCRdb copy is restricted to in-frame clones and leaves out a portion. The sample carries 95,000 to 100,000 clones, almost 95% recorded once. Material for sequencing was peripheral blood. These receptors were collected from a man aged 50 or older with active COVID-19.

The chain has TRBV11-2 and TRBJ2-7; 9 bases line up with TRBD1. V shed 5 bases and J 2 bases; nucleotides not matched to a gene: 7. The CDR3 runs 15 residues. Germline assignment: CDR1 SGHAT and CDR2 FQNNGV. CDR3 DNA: TGTGCCAGCAGCCCGGGACAGGGCGGTCCCTACGAGCAGTACTTC. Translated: CASSPGQGGPYEQYF.

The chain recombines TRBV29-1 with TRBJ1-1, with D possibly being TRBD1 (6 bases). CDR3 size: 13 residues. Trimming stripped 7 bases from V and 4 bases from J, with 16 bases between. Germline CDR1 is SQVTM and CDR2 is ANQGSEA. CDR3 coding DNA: TGCAGCGGTACAGGGTGGGGGGGCACTGAAGCTTTCTTT. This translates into CSGTGWGGTEAFF.

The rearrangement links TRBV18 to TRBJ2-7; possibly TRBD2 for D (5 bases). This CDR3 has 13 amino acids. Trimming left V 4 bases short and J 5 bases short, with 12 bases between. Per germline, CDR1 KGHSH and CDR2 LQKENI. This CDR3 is CASSRREDHEQYF. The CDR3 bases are TGTGCCAGCTCACGCCGGGAAGACCACGAGCAGTACTTC.

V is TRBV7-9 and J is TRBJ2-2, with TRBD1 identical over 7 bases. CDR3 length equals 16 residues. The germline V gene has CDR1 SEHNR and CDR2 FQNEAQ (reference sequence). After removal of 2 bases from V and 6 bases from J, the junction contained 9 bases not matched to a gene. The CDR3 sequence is CASSLRGQHDAGELFF. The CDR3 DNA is TGTGCCAGCAGCTTACGGGGACAGCACGACGCCGGGGAGCTGTTTTTT.

CDR3 amino acids: CASSLENRENSPLHF. The CDR3 DNA follows: TGTGCCAGCAGCTTGGAAAACAGGGAAAATTCACCCCTCCACTTT. V usage is TRBV5-6 and J usage is TRBJ1-6; D possibly corresponds to TRBD1 (6 bases). The CDR3 extends over 15 amino acids. Germline V gene sequence: CDR1 SGHDT, CDR2 YYEEEE. Trimming stripped 0 bases from V and 7 bases from J, with 11 bases between.

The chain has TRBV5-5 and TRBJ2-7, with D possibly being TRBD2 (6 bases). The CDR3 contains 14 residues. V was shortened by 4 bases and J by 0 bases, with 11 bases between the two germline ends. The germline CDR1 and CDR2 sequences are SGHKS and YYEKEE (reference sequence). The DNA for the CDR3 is TGTGCCAGCAGCGGTATAGCGGTCTCCTACGAGCAGTACTTC. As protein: CASSGIAVSYEQYF.

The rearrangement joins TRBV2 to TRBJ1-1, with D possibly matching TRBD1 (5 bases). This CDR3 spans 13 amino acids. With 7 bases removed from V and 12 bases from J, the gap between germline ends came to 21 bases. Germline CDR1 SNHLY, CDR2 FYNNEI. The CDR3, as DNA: TGTGCCAGCATCGAGGGAGGGGTAGATAGAACTTTCTTT. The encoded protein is CASIEGGVDRTFF.

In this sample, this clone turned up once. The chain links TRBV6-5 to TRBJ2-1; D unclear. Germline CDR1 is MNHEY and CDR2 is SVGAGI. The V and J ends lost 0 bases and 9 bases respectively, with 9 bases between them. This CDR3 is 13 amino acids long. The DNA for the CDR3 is TGTGCCAGCAGTTACTCGTTTGTCGGTGAGCAGTTCTTC. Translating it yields CASSYSFVGEQFF.

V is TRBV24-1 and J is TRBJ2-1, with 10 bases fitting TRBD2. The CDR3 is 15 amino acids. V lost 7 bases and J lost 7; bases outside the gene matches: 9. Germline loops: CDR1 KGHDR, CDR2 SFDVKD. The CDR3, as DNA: TGTGCCACCAGGGGGTCTAGCGGGAGACGGAATGAGCAGTTCTTC. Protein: CATRGSSGRRNEQFF.

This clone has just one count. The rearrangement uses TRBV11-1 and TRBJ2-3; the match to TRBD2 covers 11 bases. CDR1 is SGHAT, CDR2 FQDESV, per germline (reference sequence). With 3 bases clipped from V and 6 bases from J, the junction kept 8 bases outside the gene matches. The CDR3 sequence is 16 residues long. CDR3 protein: CASSLRTSGSGDTQYF. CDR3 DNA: TGTGCCAGCAGCTTGAGAACTAGCGGGAGCGGGGATACGCAGTATTTT.

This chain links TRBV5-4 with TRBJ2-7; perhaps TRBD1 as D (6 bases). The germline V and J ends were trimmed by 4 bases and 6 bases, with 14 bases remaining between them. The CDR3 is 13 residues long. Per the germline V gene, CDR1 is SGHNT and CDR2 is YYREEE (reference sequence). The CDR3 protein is CASSDMTGREQYF. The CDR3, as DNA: TGTGCCAGCAGCGACATGACAGGTCGCGAGCAGTACTTC.

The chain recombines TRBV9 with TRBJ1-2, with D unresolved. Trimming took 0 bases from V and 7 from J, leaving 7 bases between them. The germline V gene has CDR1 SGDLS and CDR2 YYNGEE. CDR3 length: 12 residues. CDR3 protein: CASSVDSGGYTF. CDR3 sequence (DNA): TGTGCCAGCAGCGTAGACAGTGGTGGCTACACCTTC.

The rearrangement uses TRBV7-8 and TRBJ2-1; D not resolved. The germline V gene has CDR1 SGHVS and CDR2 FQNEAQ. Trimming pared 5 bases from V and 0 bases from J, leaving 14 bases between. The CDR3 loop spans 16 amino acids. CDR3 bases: TGTGCCAGCAGCACCTTAGTTACAGACTCCTACAATGAGCAGTTCTTC. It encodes CASSTLVTDSYNEQFF. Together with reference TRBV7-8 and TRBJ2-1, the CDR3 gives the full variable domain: GAGVSQSPRYKVAKRGQDVALRCDPISGHVSLFWYQQALGQGPEFLTYFQNEAQLDKSGLPSDRFFAERPEGSVSTLKIQRTQQEDSAVYLCASSTLVTDSYNEQFFGPGTRLTVL.

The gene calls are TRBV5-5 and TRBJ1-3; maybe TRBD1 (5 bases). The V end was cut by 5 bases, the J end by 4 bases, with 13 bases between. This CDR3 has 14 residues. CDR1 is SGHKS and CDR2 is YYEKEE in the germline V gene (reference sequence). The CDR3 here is CASSTRQLGNTIYF. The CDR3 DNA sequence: TGTGCCAGCAGTACACGACAGTTAGGAAACACCATATATTTT.

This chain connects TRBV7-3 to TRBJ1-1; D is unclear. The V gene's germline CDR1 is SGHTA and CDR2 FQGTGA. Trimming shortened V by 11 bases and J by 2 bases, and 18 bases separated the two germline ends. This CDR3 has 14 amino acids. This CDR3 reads CALGEGRTNTEAFF. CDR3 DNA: TGTGCCCTAGGTGAGGGCAGAACTAACACTGAAGCTTTCTTT.

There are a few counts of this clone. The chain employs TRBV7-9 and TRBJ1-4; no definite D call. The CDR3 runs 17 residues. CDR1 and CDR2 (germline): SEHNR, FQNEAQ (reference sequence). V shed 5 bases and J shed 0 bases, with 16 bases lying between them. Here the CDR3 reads CASSPGPLLATNEKLFF. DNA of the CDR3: TGTGCCAGCAGCCCAGGCCCCTTACTTGCAACTAATGAAAAACTGTTTTTT.

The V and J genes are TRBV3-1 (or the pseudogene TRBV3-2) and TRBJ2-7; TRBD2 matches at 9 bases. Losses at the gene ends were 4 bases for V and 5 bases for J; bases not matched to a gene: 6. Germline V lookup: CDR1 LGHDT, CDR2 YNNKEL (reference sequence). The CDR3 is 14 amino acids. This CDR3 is CASSPIAGAHEQYF. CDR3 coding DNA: TGTGCCAGCAGCCCAATAGCGGGAGCGCACGAGCAGTACTTC.

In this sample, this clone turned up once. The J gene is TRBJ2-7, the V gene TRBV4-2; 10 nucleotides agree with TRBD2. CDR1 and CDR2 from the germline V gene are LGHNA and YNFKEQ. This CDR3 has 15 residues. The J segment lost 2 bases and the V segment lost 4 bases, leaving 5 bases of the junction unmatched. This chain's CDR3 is CASSPELAGPYEQYF. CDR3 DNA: TGTGCCAGCAGCCCTGAACTAGCGGGACCCTACGAGCAGTACTTC.

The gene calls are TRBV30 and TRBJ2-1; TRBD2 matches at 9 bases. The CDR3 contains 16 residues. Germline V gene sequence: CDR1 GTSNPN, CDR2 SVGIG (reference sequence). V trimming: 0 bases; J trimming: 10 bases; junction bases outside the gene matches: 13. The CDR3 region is CAWSVSLAGTLVEQFF. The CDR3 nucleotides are TGTGCCTGGAGTGTTAGTCTAGCGGGGACCCTCGTAGAGCAGTTCTTC.

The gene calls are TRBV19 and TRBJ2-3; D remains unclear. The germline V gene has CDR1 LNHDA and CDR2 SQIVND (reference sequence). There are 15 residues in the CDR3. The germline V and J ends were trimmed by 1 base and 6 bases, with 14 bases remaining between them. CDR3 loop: CASSIGDLAVDTQYF. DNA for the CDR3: TGTGCCAGTAGTATAGGAGACTTGGCGGTCGATACGCAGTATTTT. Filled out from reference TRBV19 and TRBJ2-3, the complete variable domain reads DGGITQSPKYLFRKEGQNVTLSCEQNLNHDAMYWYRQDPGQGLRLIYYSQIVNDFQKGDIAEGYSVSREKKESFPLTVTSAQKNPTAFYLCASSIGDLAVDTQYFGPGTRLTVL.

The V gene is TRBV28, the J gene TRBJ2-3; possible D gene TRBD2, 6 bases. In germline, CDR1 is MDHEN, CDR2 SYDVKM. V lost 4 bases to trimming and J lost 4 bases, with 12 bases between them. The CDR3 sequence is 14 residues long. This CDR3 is CASSSREFPDTQYF. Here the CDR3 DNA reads TGTGCCAGCAGTTCCCGGGAGTTCCCAGATACGCAGTATTTT. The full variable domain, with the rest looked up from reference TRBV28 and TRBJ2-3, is DVKVTQSSRYLVKRTGEKVFLECVQDMDHENMFWYRQDPGLGLRLIYFSYDVKMKEKGDIPEGYSVSREKKERFSLILESASTNQTSMYLCASSSREFPDTQYFGPGTRLTVL.

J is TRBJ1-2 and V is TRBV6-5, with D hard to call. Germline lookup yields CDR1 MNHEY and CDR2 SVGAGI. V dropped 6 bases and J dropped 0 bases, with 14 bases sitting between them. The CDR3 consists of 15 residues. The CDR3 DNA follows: TGTGCCAGCAGGATCAACGGGAATGCTAACTATGGCTACACCTTC. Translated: CASRINGNANYGYTF.

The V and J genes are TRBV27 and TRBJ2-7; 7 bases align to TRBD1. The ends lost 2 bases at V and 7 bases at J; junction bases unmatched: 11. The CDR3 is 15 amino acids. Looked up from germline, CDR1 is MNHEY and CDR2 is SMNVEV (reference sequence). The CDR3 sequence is CASSLRLDRPGEQYF. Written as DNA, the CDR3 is TGTGCCAGCAGTTTACGGTTGGACAGGCCGGGGGAGCAGTACTTC.